A single sample gave rise to the 17 T cell receptor beta chains below, sequenced in a study of blood T cells in healthy people across ages. A sample-barcoded 5' primer and a J-beta primer mix were used in a second PCR of roughly 6 to 11 cycles. TCRdb fed the 5' RACE reads into MiXCR, producing one record per CDR3 protein. The sample has 600,000 to 800,000 distinct CDR3 sequences, 21% seen once. Sequencing input: blood. These receptors all come from a man aged 65-85 years in good health.

The CDR3, as DNA: TGCGCCAGCAGCCAAAACTATCCGAACACCGGGGAGCTGTTTTTT. This gives the protein CASSQNYPNTGELFF. The rearrangement links TRBV4-1 to TRBJ2-2, with no clear D. V was pared by 2 bases and J by 0 bases, with 7 bases between. Germline V gene lookup returns CDR1 MGHRA and CDR2 YSYEKL. The CDR3 spans 15 residues.

Regarding this clonotype: With a much larger clone just one base away, this may be a read error. The V and J genes are TRBV4-1 and TRBJ1-2, with D perhaps TRBD1 (6 bases). Germline-derived CDR1 and CDR2 are MGHRA and YSYEKL. The CDR3 is 14 amino acids. The CDR3 spells CTSSQGGQNYGYTF. The CDR3 DNA follows: TGCACCAGCAGCCAAGGGGGGCAGAACTATGGCTACACCTTC.

V is TRBV7-6 and J is TRBJ2-3, with 8 bases lining up with TRBD2. This CDR3 comprises 15 residues. Germline V gene sequence: CDR1 SGHVS, CDR2 FNYEAQ. Germline trimming cut 5 bases from V and 6 bases from J; bases unmatched to any gene: 10. CDR3 bases: TGTGCCAGCAGCCCTCAAGCGGGGGCGATGGATACGCAGTATTTT. It specifies CASSPQAGAMDTQYF.

A few counts support this clonotype. The chain uses TRBV5-1 and TRBJ2-5; 8 nucleotides align to TRBD1. V lost 1 base to trimming and J lost 5 bases; unmatched junction nucleotides: 4. The CDR3 is 14 amino acids. Germline CDR1 reads SGHRS; CDR2 reads YFSETQ. The CDR3 region is CASSLNTGGETQYF. CDR3 DNA: TGCGCCAGCAGCTTGAACACAGGGGGTGAGACCCAGTACTTC.

The rearrangement uses TRBV20-1 and TRBJ2-5; TRBD2 is a possible D gene (5 bases). The CDR3 is 13 amino acids. From germline, CDR1 is DFQATT and CDR2 SNEGSKA (reference sequence). Trimming took off 5 bases at V and 2 bases at J, with 12 bases between the two ends. CDR3 bases: TGCAGTGCTTGCGAGCGGTTTCAAGAGACCCAGTACTTC. Its translation: CSACERFQETQYF.

This clonotype was seen more than once but under ten times. The chain recombines TRBV12-3 or TRBV12-4 with TRBJ2-1; no firm D call. CDR3 size: 16 residues. V was clipped by 5 bases and J by 7 bases, with 21 bases between them. In DNA form, the CDR3 reads TGTGCCAGCAGTCCCGTAGACCCCACGGTAACGAATGAGCAGTTCTTC. Amino acid sequence: CASSPVDPTVTNEQFF.

This clonotype was seen a few times. The chain is built from TRBV10-3 and TRBJ2-5; D is ambiguous. TRBJ2-7 explains the end of the DNA better; the J call may be wrong. This CDR3 has 14 amino acids. Germline V gene sequence: CDR1 ENHRY, CDR2 SYGVKD. The CDR3: CAISQRTSSYEQYF. CDR3 nucleotides: TGTGCCATCAGTCAACGGACGTCCTCCTACGAGCAGTACTTC.

The chain uses TRBV6-6 and TRBJ1-1, with a possible D match to TRBD1 (5 bases). The V end lost 5 bases, the J end lost 7 bases, and 14 bases lay between the germline ends. Germline V gene sequence: CDR1 MNHNY, CDR2 SVGAGI (reference sequence). The CDR3 length is 13 residues. The chain's CDR3 is CASSPGGLSEAFF. The CDR3 DNA sequence: TGTGCCAGCAGTCCGGGGGGACTTAGTGAAGCTTTCTTT.

This clonotype was counted many times. The CDR3 DNA is TGTGCCAGCAGCTTATGGGGACAGGGCATTCTTGAGCAGTTCTTC. Encoded protein: CASSLWGQGILEQFF. V gene TRBV5-5 combines with J gene TRBJ2-5, with 9 bases that match TRBD1. The J call is uncertain, as TRBJ2-1 better fits the DNA end. CDR1 and CDR2 (germline): SGHKS, YYEKEE (reference sequence). This CDR3 is 15 amino acids long.

This clonotype has more than one count but fewer than ten. The rearrangement joins TRBV10-3 to TRBJ1-4; maybe TRBD1 (5 bases). Trimming cost V 6 bases and J 0 bases, with 14 bases left between them. This CDR3 has 16 amino acids. Germline V gives CDR1 ENHRY, CDR2 SYGVKD. CDR3 DNA sequence: TGTGCCATCAGGATGGGACGAGATGCAACTAATGAAAAACTGTTTTTT. It specifies CAIRMGRDATNEKLFF.

The rearrangement joins TRBV6-2 or TRBV6-3 to TRBJ2-7, with 9 bases fitting TRBD1. The germline V gene has CDR1 MNHEY and CDR2 SVGEGT. The CDR3 sequence is 15 residues long. Germline trimming cut 8 bases from V and 2 bases from J; bases unmatched to any gene: 10. CDR3 amino acids: CASSLGQGFTYEQYF. Written as DNA, the CDR3 is TGTGCCAGCTCCCTGGGACAGGGATTCACCTACGAGCAGTACTTC.

The DNA of the CDR3 is TGCAGTGCTAGAGTGACGGAGTATGGCTACACCTTC. It encodes CSARVTEYGYTF. The J gene is TRBJ1-2, the V gene TRBV20-1; D is ambiguous. V was cut by 1 base and J by 5 bases, with 8 bases left in between. CDR1 is DFQATT, CDR2 SNEGSKA, per germline (reference sequence). This CDR3 has 12 residues.

The V and J genes are TRBV19 and TRBJ2-3; D gene unclear. Germline CDR1 is LNHDA and CDR2 is SQIVND (reference sequence). The CDR3 is 16 amino acids. The V gene lost 3 bases and the J gene lost 0 bases, with 13 bases spanning the gap. The CDR3: CASSISRSPSTDTQYF. CDR3 nucleotide sequence: TGTGCCAGTAGTATCTCTAGGTCACCTAGCACAGATACGCAGTATTTT.

The gene calls are TRBV5-1 and TRBJ2-5, with 7 bases identical to TRBD2. J was trimmed by 2 bases and V by 1 base; bases with no gene match: 8. Looked up from germline, CDR1 is SGHRS and CDR2 is YFSETQ. CDR3 size: 16 residues. CDR3: CASSLHLAVGQETQYF. CDR3 sequence (DNA): TGCGCCAGCAGCTTGCATCTAGCGGTTGGACAAGAGACCCAGTACTTC.

The chain joins TRBV18 to TRBJ2-7; D unclear. Trimming took 2 bases from V and 2 from J, leaving 10 bases between them. From germline, CDR1 is KGHSH and CDR2 LQKENI. The CDR3 loop spans 14 amino acids. CDR3 DNA: TGTGCCAGCTCACCAAGTAGGAACCCCTACGAGCAGTACTTC. Translated: CASSPSRNPYEQYF.

This chain connects TRBV12-3 or TRBV12-4 to TRBJ2-7; the match to TRBD2 covers 14 bases. The CDR3 loop spans 17 amino acids. V lost 5 bases, J lost 2 bases, and 8 bases stayed unmatched. CDR3 protein: CASSPTSGRAGAYEQYF. The CDR3 DNA follows: TGTGCCAGCAGTCCGACTAGCGGGAGGGCCGGGGCCTACGAGCAGTACTTC.

This clonotype was detected only a few times. The V gene is TRBV19, the J gene TRBJ2-5; the D is unclear. V was pared by 1 base and J by 1 base, with 7 bases between. The CDR3 has 14 amino acids. Per germline, CDR1 LNHDA and CDR2 SQIVND (reference sequence). DNA for the CDR3: TGTGCCAGTAGTATAGGGATCATCCAAGAGACCCAGTACTTC. The encoded protein is CASSIGIIQETQYF. Drawing the rest from reference TRBV19 and TRBJ2-5, the complete variable domain is DGGITQSPKYLFRKEGQNVTLSCEQNLNHDAMYWYRQDPGQGLRLIYYSQIVNDFQKGDIAEGYSVSREKKESFPLTVTSAQKNPTAFYLCASSIGIIQETQYFGPGTRLLVL.